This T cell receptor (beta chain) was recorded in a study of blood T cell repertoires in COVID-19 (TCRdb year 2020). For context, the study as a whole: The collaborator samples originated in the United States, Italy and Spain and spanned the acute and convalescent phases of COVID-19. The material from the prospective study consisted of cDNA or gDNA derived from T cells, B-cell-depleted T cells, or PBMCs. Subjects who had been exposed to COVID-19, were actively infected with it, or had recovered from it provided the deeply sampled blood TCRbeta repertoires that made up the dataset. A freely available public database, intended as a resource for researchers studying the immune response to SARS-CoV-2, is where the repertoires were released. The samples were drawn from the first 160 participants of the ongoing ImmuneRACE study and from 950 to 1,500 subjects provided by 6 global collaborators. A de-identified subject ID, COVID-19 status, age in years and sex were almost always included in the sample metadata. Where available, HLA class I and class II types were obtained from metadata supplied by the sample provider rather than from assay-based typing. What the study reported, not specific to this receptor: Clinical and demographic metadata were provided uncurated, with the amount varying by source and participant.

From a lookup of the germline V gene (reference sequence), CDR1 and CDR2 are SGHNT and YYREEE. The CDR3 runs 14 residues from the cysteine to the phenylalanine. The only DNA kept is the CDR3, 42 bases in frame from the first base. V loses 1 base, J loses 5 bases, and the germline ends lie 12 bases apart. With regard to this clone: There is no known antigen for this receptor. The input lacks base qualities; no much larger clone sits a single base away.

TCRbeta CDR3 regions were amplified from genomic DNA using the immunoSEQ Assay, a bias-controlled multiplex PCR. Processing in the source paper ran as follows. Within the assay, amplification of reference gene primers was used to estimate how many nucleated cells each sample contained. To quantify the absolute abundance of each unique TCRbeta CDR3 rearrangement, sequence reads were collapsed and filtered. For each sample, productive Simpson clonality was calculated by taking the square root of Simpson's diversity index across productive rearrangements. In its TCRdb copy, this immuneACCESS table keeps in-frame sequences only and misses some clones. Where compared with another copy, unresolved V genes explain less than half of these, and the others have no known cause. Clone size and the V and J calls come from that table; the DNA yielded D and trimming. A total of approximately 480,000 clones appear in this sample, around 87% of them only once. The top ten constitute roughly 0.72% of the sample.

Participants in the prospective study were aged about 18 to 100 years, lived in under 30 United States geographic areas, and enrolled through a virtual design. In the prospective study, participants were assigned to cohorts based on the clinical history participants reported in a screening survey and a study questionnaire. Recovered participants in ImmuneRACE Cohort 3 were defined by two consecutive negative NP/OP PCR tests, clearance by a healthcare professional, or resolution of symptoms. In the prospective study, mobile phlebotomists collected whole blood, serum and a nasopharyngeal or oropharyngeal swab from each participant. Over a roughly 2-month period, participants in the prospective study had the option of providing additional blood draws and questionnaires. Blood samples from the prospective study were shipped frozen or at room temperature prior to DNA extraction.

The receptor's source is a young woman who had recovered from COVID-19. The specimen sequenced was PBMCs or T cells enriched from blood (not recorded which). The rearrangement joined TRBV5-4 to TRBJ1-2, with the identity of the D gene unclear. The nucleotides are TGTGCCAGCAGCTTGCCCGGGGTAGGGTATGGCTACACCTTC. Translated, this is CASSLPGVGYGYTF.